This record concerns one T cell receptor (beta chain) sequence. Its antigen is still unknown. The CDR3 has 16 residues. The V gene end was trimmed by 6 bases and the J gene end by 4 bases; junction bases not matched to a gene: 8. Germline assignment: CDR1 MNHEY and CDR2 SVGEGT. This entry comes from a study of blood T cells in healthy people across ages. The second PCR ran about 6 to 12 cycles with a sample-barcoded 5' primer and J-beta primers. A template-switch adaptor containing 12 random nucleotides labeled each cDNA molecule. At least 2.5 million CDR3-containing paired-end reads were obtained per sample. Using its own MiXCR run on the 5' RACE reads, TCRdb lists one record per CDR3 protein. The profile shows fewer than 2,000,000 distinct CDR3 sequences, roughly 32% of them singletons. The study's findings and limits: Possibly confounding the expanded clonotype changes was the fact that donor CMV status was unknown.

The origin of this receptor is a woman in her twenties or thirties in good health. The sample consisted of blood. The genes are TRBV6-2 or TRBV6-3 and TRBJ2-1, with 11 positions matching TRBD2. This chain's CDR3 is CASRRTSGLGYNEQFF. The CDR3 nucleotides are TGTGCCAGCAGACGGACTAGCGGGTTAGGGTACAATGAGCAGTTCTTC.